The T cell receptor (beta chain) under discussion was sequenced for a study of blood T cells in healthy people across ages. Study-level points and caveats: Diversity was higher, and naive CD4+ cells more numerous, in long-lived donors than in aged donors.

Then a second PCR, running roughly 7 to 11 cycles, was carried out with a sample-barcoded 5' primer and a J-beta primer mix. CDR3-containing paired-end reads numbering at least 2.5 million came from each sample. TCRdb re-analysed the 5' RACE reads in MiXCR, keeping a single row per CDR3 protein. The sample holds some 920,000 distinct CDR3 sequences, roughly 51% seen once. Aged about 6 to 95, donors were systemically healthy Caucasians from Russia. This clonotype was observed a few times. Its antigen is not identified. The sample comprised blood. The receptor comes from a woman aged 55-75 years in good health.

The CDR3, as DNA: TGTGCCAGCAGTTACCGGGGTAGCAATCAGCCCCAGCATTTT. This encodes CASSYRGSNQPQHF. J is TRBJ1-5 and V is TRBV6-5; D is unresolved. Trimming removed 2 bases from V and 0 bases from J, with 5 bases in between. The V gene's germline CDR1 is MNHEY and CDR2 SVGAGI. This CDR3 contains 14 residues.